This TCR beta chain originates from a study of early T cells in non-severe SARS-CoV-2 infection. Individual cDNA molecules received unique molecular identifiers during library preparation. Via MiXCR, TCRdb re-called the 5' RACE reads, giving one row per CDR3 protein. The table lists approximately 40,000 distinct CDR3 sequences, nearly 10% of them singletons. V was shortened by 0 bases and J by 0 bases, with 9 bases between the two germline ends. The germline gives CDR1 DFQATT, CDR2 SNEGSKA (reference sequence). The CDR3 has 15 residues. This clonotype has at least ten counts. The receptor comes from an adult who was a healthcare worker with PCR-confirmed SARS-CoV-2 infection or an uninfected control (not recorded which). The sequencing sample was made of whole blood. The gene calls are TRBV20-1 and TRBJ2-1; TRBD2 might be the D (5 bases). CDR3 coding DNA: TGCAGTGCTAGAGATCGGGGAAGCTCCTACAATGAGCAGTTCTTC. The encoded protein is CSARDRGSSYNEQFF.